The 17 T cell receptor beta chains presented below share a single source sample, sequenced in a study of PD-1 blockade in classical Hodgkin lymphoma. In every patient, relapse followed autologous stem cell transplantation, while exposure to brentuximab vedotin differed. The assay was immunoSEQ multiplex PCR, and TCRdb's table has in-frame clones only and misses some. There are some 60,000 clones in the sample; 85% to 90% occur only once, and roughly 15% lies in the top ten. The sample in question was peripheral blood mononuclear cells (PBMCs), obtained at baseline. Source of these receptors: a human donor with classical Hodgkin lymphoma.

The chain uses TRBV2 and TRBJ2-5; no clear D. V lost 7 bases to trimming and J lost 2 bases, with 11 bases between them. The germline gives CDR1 SNHLY, CDR2 FYNNEI. The CDR3 has 13 residues. The CDR3 region is CASNWVQQETQYF. In DNA, the CDR3 is TGTGCCAGCAATTGGGTGCAACAAGAGACCCAGTACTTC.

The rearrangement links TRBV28 to TRBJ1-1, with a possible D match to TRBD1 (5 bases). Germline CDR1 MDHEN, CDR2 SYDVKM. Trimming stripped 7 bases from V and 5 bases from J, with 17 bases between. The CDR3 contains 14 residues. The CDR3 protein is CASMPSGRATEAFF. The CDR3 nucleotides read TGTGCCAGCATGCCTTCAGGGCGCGCTACTGAAGCTTTCTTT. The entire variable domain, with the rest obtained from reference TRBV28 and TRBJ1-1, is as follows: DVKVTQSSRYLVKRTGEKVFLECVQDMDHENMFWYRQDPGLGLRLIYFSYDVKMKEKGDIPEGYSVSREKKERFSLILESASTNQTSMYLCASMPSGRATEAFFGQGTRLTVV.

The chain recombines TRBV29-1 with TRBJ2-1; no clear D gene. Germline values: CDR1 SQVTM, CDR2 ANQGSEA. The V end lost 4 bases, the J end lost 3 bases, and 4 bases lay between the germline ends. The CDR3 runs to 11 residues. The CDR3 reads CSVVHYNEQFF. DNA of the CDR3: TGCAGCGTTGTACACTACAATGAGCAGTTCTTC.

The chain joins TRBV7-9 to TRBJ2-7; D call uncertain. The germline V gene encodes CDR1 SEHNR and CDR2 FQNEAQ (reference sequence). V gave up 5 bases and J gave up 6 bases, with 14 bases separating them. This CDR3 has 13 residues. CDR3 sequence (DNA): TGTGCCAGCAGCGTAAACTTTCCTGGCGAGCAGTACTTC. Translated: CASSVNFPGEQYF.

The chain carries TRBV27 and TRBJ2-7, with TRBD1 matching over 7 bases. V dropped 8 bases and J dropped 9; count of bases not matched to a gene: 22. This CDR3 is built from 16 residues. Germline lookup yields CDR1 MNHEY and CDR2 SMNVEV (reference sequence). The CDR3 loop is CASSFGQGVPLDRQYF. The CDR3, as DNA: TGTGCCAGCTCCTTCGGGCAGGGGGTACCCCTCGACAGGCAGTACTTC.

This CDR3 reads CASSTGGTGELFF. CDR3 in DNA: TGCGCCAGCTCGACAGGAGGCACCGGGGAGCTGTTTTTT. The chain joins TRBV5-1 to TRBJ2-2; TRBD1 might be the D (6 bases). Germline V lookup: CDR1 SGHRS, CDR2 YFSETQ. The CDR3 totals 13 residues. The V and J ends lost 7 bases and 4 bases respectively, with 11 bases between them.

V usage is TRBV19 and J usage is TRBJ2-7; TRBD1 agrees at 9 bases. The V gene end was trimmed by 4 bases and the J gene end by 2 bases; junction bases not matched to a gene: 3. The CDR3 has 14 residues. Germline lookup yields CDR1 LNHDA and CDR2 SQIVND (reference sequence). CDR3 residues: CASSSRDRAYEQYF. The CDR3 DNA follows: TGTGCCAGTAGTAGCCGGGACAGGGCCTACGAGCAGTACTTC.

The chain's CDR3 is CASSPLAGTMETQYF. The CDR3 coding sequence is TGTGCCAGCTCACCGCTCGCCGGGACAATGGAGACCCAGTACTTC. The chain joins TRBV18 to TRBJ2-5; a weak D match, TRBD1 (6 bases). The CDR3 totals 15 residues. Trimming left V 3 bases short and J 5 bases short, with 16 bases between. Germline CDR1 is KGHSH and CDR2 is LQKENI.

J is TRBJ2-1 and V is TRBV7-3, with unresolved D. The CDR3 sequence is 15 residues long. CDR1 and CDR2 (germline): SGHTA, FQGTGA. Trimming cost V 0 bases and J 10 bases, with 16 bases left between them. The DNA for the CDR3 is TGTGCCAGCAGCTTAACGAGGTCCTTAGGGTGGGAGCAGTTCTTC. Protein: CASSLTRSLGWEQFF.

The chain uses TRBV2 and TRBJ2-3; 8 bases line up with TRBD1. Germline V gene data show CDR1 as SNHLY and CDR2 as FYNNEI. The CDR3 sequence is 15 residues long. Trimming at V came to 10 bases and at J to 3 bases, leaving 12 bases not matched to a gene. Here the CDR3 DNA reads TGTGCCAACAAGAAGTTCGGACAGGGAACAGATACGCAGTATTTT. It yields the protein CANKKFGQGTDTQYF.

The genes are TRBV6-5 and TRBJ2-7; TRBD1 matches at 7 bases. Trimming at V came to 7 bases and at J to 3 bases, leaving 6 bases not matched to a gene. This CDR3 region has 13 residues. Germline V gene lookup returns CDR1 MNHEY and CDR2 SVGAGI. Here the CDR3 reads CASTGTANYEQYF. The CDR3 DNA sequence: TGTGCCAGCACCGGGACAGCTAACTACGAGCAGTACTTC.

The CDR3: CASSPGQGGTGELFF. The CDR3 DNA sequence: TGTGCCAGCTCTCCCGGACAGGGTGGCACCGGGGAGCTGTTTTTT. The chain carries TRBV18 and TRBJ2-2, with 8 nucleotides matching TRBD1. J was trimmed by 4 bases and V by 6 bases; bases with no gene match: 7. Germline assignment: CDR1 KGHSH and CDR2 LQKENI. The CDR3 runs 15 residues. Filled out from reference TRBV18 and TRBJ2-2, the complete variable domain reads NAGVMQNPRHLVRRRGQEARLRCSPMKGHSHVYWYRQLPEEGLKFMVYLQKENIIDESGMPKERFSAEFPKEGPSILRIQQVVRGDSAAYFCASSPGQGGTGELFFGEGSRLTVL.

This clone was detected once. V gene TRBV4-2 combines with J gene TRBJ1-6; D unresolved. V lost 6 bases, J lost 2 bases, and 14 bases lay in between. CDR1 and CDR2 from the germline V gene are LGHNA and YNFKEQ. The CDR3 loop spans 16 amino acids. CDR3 DNA sequence: TGTGCCAGCAGAGGTGACTCAAGCACCTATAATTCACCCCTCCACTTT. It is translated as CASRGDSSTYNSPLHF.

V is TRBV6-1 and J is TRBJ1-2; TRBD1 is a possible D gene (6 bases). V gave up 1 base and J gave up 14 bases, with 14 bases separating them. Germline assignment: CDR1 MNHNS and CDR2 SASEGT. The CDR3 runs 12 residues. CDR3 loop: CASSEVGGLLTF. CDR3 nucleotide sequence: TGTGCCAGCAGTGAAGTTGGGGGCCTCTTAACCTTC.

The chain has TRBV6-4 and TRBJ1-1; the D gene is possibly TRBD1 (5 bases). V lost 7 bases, J lost 1 base, and 10 bases lay in between. Germline CDR1 is MRHNA and CDR2 is SNTAGT. The CDR3 has 13 amino acids. The DNA of the CDR3 is TGTGCCAGCAACGGGACTACGAACACTGAAGCTTTCTTT. Translated, it gives CASNGTTNTEAFF.

The J gene is TRBJ2-2, the V gene TRBV27; TRBD1 is a possible D gene (5 bases). The V gene's germline CDR1 is MNHEY and CDR2 SMNVEV (reference sequence). This CDR3 contains 16 residues. Trimming shortened V by 0 bases and J by 6 bases, and 14 bases separated the two germline ends. CDR3 amino acids: CASSLSVRVLSGELFF. Written as DNA, the CDR3 is TGTGCCAGCAGTTTATCGGTCAGGGTCTTGTCCGGGGAGCTGTTTTTT.

This clone was seen just once. This chain connects TRBV5-1 to TRBJ2-7, with D unclear. V lost 0 bases and J 3 bases, leaving 13 bases between the germline ends. Germline V gives CDR1 SGHRS, CDR2 YFSETQ. The CDR3 sequence is 15 residues long. As DNA, the CDR3 is TGCGCCAGCAGCTTGGCCCGACATGACCTCTACGAGCAGTACTTC. Translated, it gives CASSLARHDLYEQYF.